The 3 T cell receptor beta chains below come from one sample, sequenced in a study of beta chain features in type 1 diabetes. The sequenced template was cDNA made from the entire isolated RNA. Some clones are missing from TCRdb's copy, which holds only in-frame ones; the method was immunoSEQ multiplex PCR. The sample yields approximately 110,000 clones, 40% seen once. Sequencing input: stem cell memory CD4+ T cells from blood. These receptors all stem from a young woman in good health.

In DNA, the CDR3 is TGTGCCAGTAGTATAGGACTAGCGGGCAACTCCTACGAGCAGTACTTC. Residues: CASSIGLAGNSYEQYF. J is TRBJ2-7 and V is TRBV19, with 10 bases matching TRBD2. CDR1 is LNHDA and CDR2 is SQIVND in the germline V gene (reference sequence). V trimming: 1 base; J trimming: 0 bases; junction bases outside the gene matches: 3. The CDR3 covers 16 residues.

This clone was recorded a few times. The CDR3 spells CASSRIRAGSGKLFF. The CDR3 region has the DNA TGTGCCAGCAGCCGAATTCGAGCAGGCAGCGGAAAACTGTTTTTT. V is TRBV7-2 and J is TRBJ1-4, with no clear D. V lost 5 bases and J 10 bases, leaving 20 bases between the germline ends. This CDR3 spans 15 amino acids. Germline V gene lookup returns CDR1 SGHTA and CDR2 FQGNSA.

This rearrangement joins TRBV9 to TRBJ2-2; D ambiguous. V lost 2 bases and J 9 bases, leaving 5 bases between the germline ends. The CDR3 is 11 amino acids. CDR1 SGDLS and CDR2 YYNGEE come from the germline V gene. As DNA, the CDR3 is TGTGCCAGCAGCGTGGAGAGGGAGCTGTTTTTT. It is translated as CASSVERELFF.